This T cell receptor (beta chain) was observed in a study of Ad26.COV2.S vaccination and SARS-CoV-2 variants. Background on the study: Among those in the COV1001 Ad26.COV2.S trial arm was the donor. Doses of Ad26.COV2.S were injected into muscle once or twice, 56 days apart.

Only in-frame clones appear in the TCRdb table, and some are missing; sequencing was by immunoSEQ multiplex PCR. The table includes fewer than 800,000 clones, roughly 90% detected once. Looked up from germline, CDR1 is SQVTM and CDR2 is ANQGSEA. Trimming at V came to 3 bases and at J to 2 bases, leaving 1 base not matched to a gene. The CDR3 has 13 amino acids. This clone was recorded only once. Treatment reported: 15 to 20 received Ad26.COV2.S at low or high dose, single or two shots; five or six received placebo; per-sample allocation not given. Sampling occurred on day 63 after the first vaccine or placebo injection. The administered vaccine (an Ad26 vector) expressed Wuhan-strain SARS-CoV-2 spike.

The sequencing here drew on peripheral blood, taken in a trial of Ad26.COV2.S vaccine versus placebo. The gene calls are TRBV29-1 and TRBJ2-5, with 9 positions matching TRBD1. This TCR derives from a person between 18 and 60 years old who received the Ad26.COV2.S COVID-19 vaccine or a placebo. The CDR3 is CSVEGQGQETQYF. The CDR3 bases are TGCAGCGTTGAGGGACAGGGACAAGAGACCCAGTACTTC.